This record concerns one TCR beta chain sequence. The antigen remains unidentified. These data come from a study of OX40 agonist ivuxolimab in advanced cancers. Overall study results and limits: Also showing low normalized T-cell clonal expansion were some of the nonresponders.

Data came from immunoSEQ multiplex PCR; TCRdb stores just in-frame clones and leaves some out. The sample includes 70,000 to 85,000 clones, approximately 86% of them seen just once. Trimming at V came to 8 bases and at J to 13 bases, leaving 18 bases not matched to a gene. This CDR3 is built from 15 residues. Germline loops: CDR1 WNHNN, CDR2 SYGVQD (reference sequence). This TCR was recovered from an adult with an advanced solid tumor such as melanoma, head and neck, liver or kidney cancer. The genes are TRBV10-1 and TRBJ2-1; TRBD1 matches 9 bases. Sequencing used CD4+ or CD8+ T cells sorted from blood, obtained in a trial of the OX40 agonist ivuxolimab. The CDR3, as DNA: TGCGCCAGCCGCGAAGGACAGGGGTCCCCGGATTCTCAGTTCTTC. It encodes CASREGQGSPDSQFF.